The entry below gives a single T cell receptor (beta chain) sequence along with its context. The germline V gene has CDR1 MGHRA and CDR2 YSYEKL. CDR3 length: 14 amino acids. The V gene lost 1 base and the J gene lost 3 bases, with 9 bases spanning the gap. A second PCR, run for roughly 7 to 12 cycles, used a sample-barcoded 5' primer plus a J-beta primer mix. In TCRdb, the 5' RACE reads were re-called with MiXCR into one record per CDR3 protein. The sample consists of about 1.4 million distinct CDR3 sequences, around 59% of them appearing once. The data stem from a study of blood T cells in healthy people across ages.

The sequence derives from a man between 18 and 29 years old in good health. This rearrangement joins TRBV4-1 to TRBJ1-2; D unclear. The sequenced sample consisted of blood. The CDR3 loop reads CASSQGGNYYGYTF. The CDR3 nucleotides are TGCGCCAGCAGCCAAGGGGGAAATTACTATGGCTACACCTTC.